This entry features one T cell receptor (beta chain) sequence. Its antigen is still unknown. A far larger clone is one base from this, pointing to a likely read error. This sample was included in a study of shared clonotypes between healthy human individuals. Study-wide findings and caveats: Lower generation probabilities were found for non-shared clonotypes than for those shared by all four donors. Naive CD4 clonotype sharing across several donors was 4.5% to 6%.

TCRdb's copy holds only in-frame clones and misses some; the assay was immunoSEQ multiplex PCR. Found here are 850,000 to 1,100,000 clones, 70% to 80% of them singletons; the top ten hold roughly 0.83%. V gave up 5 bases and J gave up 5 bases, with 3 bases separating them. CDR1 is MDHEN and CDR2 is SYDVKM in the germline V gene. This CDR3 contains 11 residues. The TCR was taken from a man aged 18 to 29 in good health. Some clones in this sample may be carry-over from other donors' samples. The V gene is TRBV28, the J gene TRBJ1-4; D gene unclear. Sequenced: memory CD4+ T cells from PBMCs. Subset noted: CD45RA-negative fraction. In DNA form, the CDR3 reads TGTGCCAGCAGTCAAAATGAAAAACTGTTTTTT. This encodes CASSQNEKLFF.